These 9 T cell receptor beta chains share one sample of origin, sequenced in a study of T cell responses to AZD1222 COVID-19 vaccine. Only in-frame clones appear in the TCRdb table, and some are missing; sequencing was by immunoSEQ multiplex PCR. The sample holds fewer than 120,000 clones, roughly 89% seen once. Here the sequenced sample was peripheral blood, taken 28 days after the second AZD1222 dose. Receptors were obtained from an adult who received the AZD1222 COVID-19 vaccine.

The chain carries TRBV6-5 and TRBJ2-6; D may correspond to TRBD1 or TRBD2 (5 bases each). Germline CDR1 MNHEY, CDR2 SVGAGI. Between the trimmed V and J ends, which lost 6 bases and 6 bases, there was a span of 15 bases. The CDR3 extends over 15 amino acids. The CDR3 DNA is TGTGCCAGCAGCCTTACCGGGGCCACGGCCAACGTCCTGACTTTC. Its translation is CASSLTGATANVLTF.

V and J are TRBV19 and TRBJ2-2, with D perhaps TRBD2 (6 bases). In germline, CDR1 is LNHDA, CDR2 SQIVND (reference sequence). Deletions cut 3 bases from V and 7 bases from J, with 15 bases between. The CDR3 totals 15 residues. The CDR3 nucleotides read TGTGCCAGTAGTATCGCTCCGGGAGAGGGCGGGGAGCTGTTTTTT. Its protein is CASSIAPGEGGELFF.

The J gene is TRBJ1-1, the V gene TRBV6-5, with 8 nucleotides matching TRBD1. The V gene end was trimmed by 8 bases and the J gene end by 4 bases; junction bases not matched to a gene: 12. Germline CDR1 is MNHEY and CDR2 is SVGAGI. The length of the CDR3 is 15 residues. In DNA form, the CDR3 reads TGTGCCAGCTTAGTACAGGGGGTATCGGGCACTGAAGCTTTCTTT. Its translation is CASLVQGVSGTEAFF.

A single count supports this clone. The chain combines TRBV5-1 with TRBJ1-5; 8 positions match TRBD1. This CDR3 is 14 amino acids long. The V segment lost 2 bases and the J segment 7 bases; nucleotides outside the gene matches: 5. In germline, CDR1 is SGHRS, CDR2 YFSETQ. In nucleotides, the CDR3 is TGCGCCAGCAGCTTCGGACAGGGAGACCAGCCCCAGCATTTT. It specifies CASSFGQGDQPQHF.

V usage is TRBV5-4 and J usage is TRBJ2-7; D is uncertain. CDR1 and CDR2 from the germline V gene are SGHNT and YYREEE (reference sequence). Trimming took 2 bases from V and 5 from J, leaving 8 bases between them. The CDR3 has 12 residues. The CDR3 protein is CASSFRLDEQYF. Written as DNA, the CDR3 is TGTGCCAGCAGCTTTAGGCTGGACGAGCAGTACTTC.

This sequence joins TRBV6-5 and TRBJ2-3, with D hard to call. Trimming took off 0 bases at V and 2 bases at J, with 12 bases between the two ends. The CDR3 is 16 amino acids. The germline gives CDR1 MNHEY, CDR2 SVGAGI. The CDR3 DNA reads as TGTGCCAGCAGTTACTCGAAGGTCTCCCTCACAGATACGCAGTATTTT. This sequence encodes CASSYSKVSLTDTQYF.

The DNA for the CDR3 is TGCGCCAGCAGCCTGGGACAGGGAAATCCCTACGAGCAGTACTTC. Encoded protein: CASSLGQGNPYEQYF. The rearrangement joins TRBV5-1 to TRBJ2-7; TRBD1 matches 9 bases. Germline lookup yields CDR1 SGHRS and CDR2 YFSETQ. With 4 bases clipped from V and 2 bases from J, the junction kept 7 bases outside the gene matches. This CDR3 comprises 15 residues.

This clone was observed once. CDR3 sequence (DNA): TGTGCCAGCAGTTGGGTAGGCTTTCAGCCCCAGCATTTT. Protein: CASSWVGFQPQHF. V is TRBV27 and J is TRBJ1-5; D ambiguous. CDR1 and CDR2 from the germline V gene are MNHEY and SMNVEV (reference sequence). V was cut by 4 bases and J by 6 bases, with 10 bases left in between. The CDR3 length is 13 residues.

The chain is built from TRBV7-2 and TRBJ2-1; D unresolved. Germline V gene lookup returns CDR1 SGHTA and CDR2 FQGNSA. V was trimmed by 5 bases and J by 5 bases, leaving 7 bases between them. CDR3 length equals 12 residues. CDR3 bases: TGTGCCAGCAGCACCTCGGACAATGAGCAGTTCTTC. It codes for CASSTSDNEQFF.